This TCR beta chain was identified in a study of glioma-infiltrating T cells. This CDR3 comprises 16 residues. V shed 1 base and J shed 3 bases, with 16 bases lying between them. Germline V gene sequence: CDR1 LGHDT, CDR2 YNNKEL (reference sequence). This clonotype was observed a handful of times. Its antigen is still unknown. Study-wide findings and caveats: Only very few CDR3 sequences appeared in both tissue and blood. Tissue-blood divergence was below expectation in non-neoplastic patients, above in gliomas.

Using RNA template, CDR3s of TCR alpha and beta were amplified with iRepertoire arm-PCR. TCRdb passed the multiplex PCR reads through MiXCR, listing each CDR3 protein once. The sample holds more than 85,000 distinct CDR3 sequences, less than 30% seen once. Sequenced input: glioma tissue, nonneoplastic brain tissue, or PBMCs (not recorded which). The source of this sequence is a human donor with low-grade glioma or glioblastoma, undergoing nonglioma brain surgery, or in good health (not recorded which). The J gene is TRBJ2-7, the V gene TRBV3-1, with a tentative D call TRBD1 (6 bases). CDR3 bases: TGTGCCAGCAGCCAAGCTCCGGGACACGCCTTCTACGAGCAGTACTTC. Protein sequence: CASSQAPGHAFYEQYF.